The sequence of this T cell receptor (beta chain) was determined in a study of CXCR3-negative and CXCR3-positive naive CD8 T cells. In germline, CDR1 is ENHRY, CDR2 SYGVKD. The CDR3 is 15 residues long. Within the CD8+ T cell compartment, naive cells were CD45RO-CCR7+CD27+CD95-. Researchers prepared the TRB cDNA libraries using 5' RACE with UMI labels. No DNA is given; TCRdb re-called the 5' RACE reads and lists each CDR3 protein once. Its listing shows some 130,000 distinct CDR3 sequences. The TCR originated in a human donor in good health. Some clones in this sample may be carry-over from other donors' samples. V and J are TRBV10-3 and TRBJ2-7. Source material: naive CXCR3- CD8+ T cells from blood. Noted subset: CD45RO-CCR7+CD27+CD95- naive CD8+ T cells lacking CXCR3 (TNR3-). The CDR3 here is CAISESSDTPYEQYF.